In its sample, the clone carrying this T cell receptor beta chain was seen a few times. The data were taken from a study of blood T cells in healthy people across ages. The use of a sample-barcoded 5' primer and a J-beta primer mix characterized a second PCR of roughly 6 to 12 cycles. TCRdb re-derived calls from the 5' RACE reads in MiXCR, one entry per CDR3 protein. The sample holds about 1.8 million distinct CDR3 sequences; roughly 50% are singletons and the top ten take more than 2%. The TCR was taken from a woman aged 35 to 49 in good health. Material for sequencing was blood.

The CDR3 DNA reads TGTGCCAGCAGCTCGGGACAGGGGTACAACTACGAGCAGTACTTC. Amino acids: CASSSGQGYNYEQYF. The V gene is TRBV7-9, the J gene TRBJ2-7, with TRBD1 identical over 10 bases. Looked up from germline, CDR1 is SEHNR and CDR2 is FQNEAQ (reference sequence). This CDR3 is 15 amino acids long. The J segment lost 3 bases and the V segment lost 4 bases, leaving 6 bases of the junction unmatched.